This T cell receptor beta chain originates from a study of T cells in Graves' hyperthyroidism and ophthalmopathy. Regarding this clonotype: Its specificity is unknown.

Unmatched junction bases numbered 7, after V lost 3 bases and J lost 7 bases. CDR3 length: 15 amino acids. Per the germline V gene, CDR1 is SGDLS and CDR2 is YYNGEE. Study findings and constraints: For ophthalmopathy, model prediction preceded onset by a median 6.5 months.

Researchers amplified the TCR beta CDR3 regions from RNA transcripts. When the TCR CDR3 underwent first-round RT-PCR, the HTBI primer set was used. Using its own MiXCR run on the multiplex PCR reads, TCRdb lists one record per CDR3 protein. The sample consists of 600,000 to 650,000 distinct CDR3 sequences, 20% to 25% of them appearing once. Fresh peripheral blood, about 9.6 ml, yielded the PBMCs. V is TRBV9 and J is TRBJ2-3, with TRBD1 identical over 11 bases. Sequencing input: blood. This clonotype originated in a man between 25 and 39 years old with Graves' ophthalmopathy. The CDR3 DNA reads as TGTGCCAGCAGCGCATTGGGACAGGGGGGAAATACGCAGTATTTT. Protein: CASSALGQGGNTQYF.